The 21 T cell receptor beta chains below come from one sample, sequenced in a study of CD8 T cells in ankylosing spondylitis. Regarding the study as a whole: In ankylosing spondylitis blood, a motif of about 8 highly homologous TCR beta variants appeared characteristic.

TCRdb fed the 5' RACE reads into MiXCR, producing one record per CDR3 protein. This table holds around 490,000 distinct CDR3 sequences, about 5.7% found once. No antigens are known for them. The specimen was blood, either unsorted or a sorted T cell fraction (not recorded which). The receptors here all came from a male donor with ankylosing spondylitis.

This clonotype has ten or more counts. This chain connects TRBV6-2 or TRBV6-3 to TRBJ1-2; TRBD1 aligns across 8 bases. CDR1 MNHEY and CDR2 SVGEGT come from the germline V gene. The length of the CDR3 is 13 residues. V lost 8 bases and J lost 0; bases outside the gene matches: 2. The CDR3 region is CASGDRSNYGYTF. The CDR3 nucleotides read TGTGCCAGCGGGGACAGGTCTAACTATGGCTACACCTTC.

This clonotype was found many times. The chain carries TRBV10-3 and TRBJ2-2; D is uncertain. V lost 3 bases to trimming and J lost 6 bases, with 11 bases between them. Germline CDR1 reads ENHRY; CDR2 reads SYGVKD. This CDR3 comprises 14 residues. The CDR3 loop is CAISDYSRSGELFF. CDR3 coding DNA: TGTGCCATCAGTGACTACAGTCGGTCCGGGGAGCTGTTTTTT.

The CDR3 is CASSQRRDTQYF. CDR3 nucleotide sequence: TGTGCCAGCTCCCAGAGGAGGGATACGCAGTATTTT. The gene calls are TRBV27 and TRBJ2-3, with D possibly TRBD2 on 5 matching bases. This CDR3 is 12 amino acids long. Per germline, CDR1 MNHEY and CDR2 SMNVEV (reference sequence). The V gene lost 8 bases and the J gene lost 6 bases, with 12 bases spanning the gap.

There are a few counts of this clonotype. The chain combines TRBV4-1 with TRBJ1-1, with 7 bases lining up with TRBD1. Germline V CDR1 and CDR2: MGHRA, YSYEKL. The length of the CDR3 is 16 residues. V lost 3 bases, J lost 0 bases, and 7 bases stayed unmatched. The CDR3 nucleotides are TGCGCCAGCAGCCAGCCACAGGGACAGATGAACACTGAAGCTTTCTTT. Translating it yields CASSQPQGQMNTEAFF.

The V and J genes are TRBV15 and TRBJ2-3, with a possible D match to TRBD2 (6 bases). The CDR3 spans 18 residues. Germline V CDR1 and CDR2: LNHNV, YYDKDF (reference sequence). V was cut by 1 base and J by 4 bases, with 21 bases left in between. The CDR3 DNA reads TGTGCCACCAGCAGAGCCCAACCTTCGGCGGGGAGATCAGATACGCAGTATTTT. This translates into CATSRAQPSAGRSDTQYF. The full variable domain, in which reference TRBV15 and TRBJ2-3 provide the parts outside the CDR3, is DAMVIQNPRYQVTQFGKPVTLSCSQTLNHNVMYWYQQKSSQAPKLLFHYYDKDFNNEADTPDNFQSRRPNTSFCFLDIRSPGLGDTAMYLCATSRAQPSAGRSDTQYFGPGTRLTVL.

This clonotype was seen ten or more times. The rearrangement uses TRBV28 and TRBJ2-5; maybe TRBD2 (5 bases). The germline V gene has CDR1 MDHEN and CDR2 SYDVKM. The CDR3 runs to 14 residues. V lost 3 bases and J 3 bases, leaving 11 bases between the germline ends. The CDR3 here is CASSLRGKEETQYF. The CDR3 bases are TGTGCCAGCAGTTTGAGAGGGAAAGAAGAGACCCAGTACTTC.

A word on this clonotype: A much more abundant neighbour one base away suggests this may be a read error. The rearrangement uses TRBV20-1 and TRBJ2-1, with TRBD2 matching over 8 bases. The CDR3 length is 14 residues. Germline trimming cut 3 bases from V and 5 bases from J; bases unmatched to any gene: 6. The germline V gene encodes CDR1 DFQATT and CDR2 SNEGSKA (reference sequence). CDR3 in amino acids: CSASISGRNNEQFF. DNA for the CDR3: TGCAGTGCTAGTATAAGCGGGAGAAACAATGAGCAGTTCTTC.

Many counts were recorded for this clonotype. The rearrangement uses TRBV10-3 and TRBJ2-3; the match to TRBD1 covers 7 bases. The CDR3 is made up of 19 amino acids. Germline values: CDR1 ENHRY, CDR2 SYGVKD. V was pared by 0 bases and J by 0 bases, with 12 bases of the junction left unmatched. The CDR3 sequence: CAISESTGLAKPSTDTQYF. CDR3 nucleotide sequence: TGTGCCATCAGTGAGTCGACAGGGTTGGCTAAACCTAGCACAGATACGCAGTATTTT.

This clonotype was detected a few times. The chain couples TRBV2 to TRBJ2-5; 7 bases match TRBD1. J lost 2 bases, V lost 8 bases, and 5 bases had no gene match. The CDR3 extends over 13 amino acids. Germline V lookup: CDR1 SNHLY, CDR2 FYNNEI. For the CDR3, the DNA is TGTGCCAGCTTAATGGACAGGCAAGAGACCCAGTACTTC. It translates to CASLMDRQETQYF.

This clonotype was found a few times. V usage is TRBV11-2 and J usage is TRBJ2-5; D might be TRBD2 (7 bases). CDR3 length: 16 amino acids. Trimming removed 1 base at V and 2 bases at J, with 14 bases between. The V gene's germline CDR1 is SGHAT and CDR2 FQNNGV. CDR3 amino acids: CASSLARGGAQETQYF. The CDR3 DNA reads TGTGCCAGCAGCTTAGCAAGGGGGGGGGCGCAAGAGACCCAGTACTTC.

This clonotype was seen at least ten times. The J gene is TRBJ2-7, the V gene TRBV20-1; 9 nucleotides match TRBD1. Losses at the gene ends were 6 bases for V and 6 bases for J; bases not matched to a gene: 12. In germline, CDR1 is DFQATT, CDR2 SNEGSKA (reference sequence). This CDR3 comprises 14 residues. The CDR3 spells CSASQGANRGEQYF. In nucleotides, the CDR3 is TGCAGTGCCTCACAGGGGGCGAATAGAGGCGAGCAGTACTTC.

In its sample, this clonotype was seen many times. CDR3 region: CASRAVGALYNSPLHF. The CDR3 DNA is TGTGCCAGCAGGGCGGTGGGGGCCCTCTATAATTCACCCCTCCACTTT. The V gene is TRBV12-3 or TRBV12-4, the J gene TRBJ1-6, with D possibly TRBD1 on 6 matching bases. V dropped 6 bases and J dropped 3 bases, with 15 bases sitting between them. This CDR3 has 16 residues.

This clonotype has at least ten counts. V usage is TRBV27 and J usage is TRBJ2-1, with D possibly being TRBD2 (6 bases). Trimming took 3 bases from V and 7 from J, leaving 16 bases between them. CDR1 is MNHEY, CDR2 SMNVEV, per germline (reference sequence). The CDR3 sequence is 15 residues long. CDR3 sequence reads: CASSFTRGFPNEQFF. As DNA, the CDR3 is TGTGCCAGCAGTTTCACCCGGGGGTTTCCGAATGAGCAGTTCTTC.

There are many counts of this clonotype. The V gene is TRBV7-2, the J gene TRBJ1-2; D call uncertain. V gave up 1 base and J gave up 4 bases, with 16 bases separating them. The germline gives CDR1 SGHTA, CDR2 FQGNSA. CDR3 size: 16 residues. The CDR3 DNA is TGTGCCAGCAGCTTAGAGTTGAGCAAGAGGTTCTATGGCTACACCTTC. This gives the protein CASSLELSKRFYGYTF. The variable domain in full, with the rest retrieved from reference TRBV7-2 and TRBJ1-2, is GAGVSQSPSNKVTEKGKDVELRCDPISGHTALYWYRQSLGQGLEFLIYFQGNSAPDKSGLPSDRFSAERTGGSVSTLTIQRTQQEDSAVYLCASSLELSKRFYGYTFGSGTRLTVV.

This clonotype was found a few times. This chain uses TRBV30 with TRBJ2-3; maybe TRBD2 (5 bases). CDR3 size: 14 residues. V was trimmed by 1 base and J by 6 bases, leaving 14 bases between them. CDR1 is GTSNPN, CDR2 SVGIG, per germline (reference sequence). The CDR3 reads CAWSGPSREDTQYF. For the CDR3, the DNA is TGTGCCTGGAGTGGTCCTAGTAGGGAGGATACGCAGTATTTT. Supplemented by reference TRBV30 and TRBJ2-3, the full variable domain reads SQTIHQWPATLVQPVGSPLSLECTVEGTSNPNLYWYRQAAGRGLQLLFYSVGIGQISSEVPQNLSASRPQDRQFILSSKKLLLSDSGFYLCAWSGPSREDTQYFGPGTRLTVL.

This clonotype was detected ten times or more. CDR3 coding DNA: TGTGCCTCTACAGACAGGGTTTCGGCCGGGGAGCTGTTTTTT. As protein: CASTDRVSAGELFF. This chain joins TRBV6-1 and TRBJ2-2, with 7 bases aligning to TRBD1. The CDR3 sequence is 14 residues long. The germline V gene encodes CDR1 MNHNS and CDR2 SASEGT. V gave up 11 bases and J gave up 6 bases; unmatched junction bases: 12.

There are many counts of this clonotype. This chain joins TRBV29-1 and TRBJ2-3; D possibly uses TRBD1 or TRBD2 (5 bases each). Trimming removed 0 bases at V and 5 bases at J, with 15 bases between. The CDR3 loop spans 15 amino acids. The germline V gene encodes CDR1 SQVTM and CDR2 ANQGSEA. The CDR3 region has the DNA TGCAGCGTTGAAGATCGTAGGGGAGCGGTAGATACGCAGTATTTT. Its translation: CSVEDRRGAVDTQYF.

This clonotype was recorded many times. The rearrangement uses TRBV5-1 and TRBJ1-2, with 11 bases identical to TRBD1. CDR3 size: 15 residues. Trimming removed 4 bases from V and 4 bases from J; junction bases left unmatched: 6. Germline CDR1 is SGHRS and CDR2 is YFSETQ. Here the CDR3 reads CASSAGTGGFYGYTF. The CDR3 DNA reads TGCGCCAGCAGCGCCGGGACAGGGGGATTCTATGGCTACACCTTC.

This clonotype was counted ten times or more. J is TRBJ2-1 and V is TRBV5-1; 9 bases are shared with TRBD2. This CDR3 has 14 residues. Trimming removed 4 bases from V and 4 bases from J; junction bases left unmatched: 3. Germline V gene sequence: CDR1 SGHRS, CDR2 YFSETQ. CDR3 amino acids: CASSETSGYNEQFF. Here the CDR3 DNA reads TGCGCCAGCAGCGAGACTAGCGGTTACAATGAGCAGTTCTTC.

This clonotype was recorded many times. The genes are TRBV6-5 and TRBJ2-3; D call uncertain. This CDR3 has 13 amino acids. Germline values: CDR1 MNHEY, CDR2 SVGAGI. Deletions cut 2 bases from V and 6 bases from J, with 9 bases between. Here the CDR3 reads CASSYGPGDTQYF. The CDR3 nucleotides are TGTGCCAGCAGTTACGGGCCCGGGGATACGCAGTATTTT.

This clonotype was seen ten or more times. This chain uses TRBV7-8 with TRBJ2-5, with 10 bases identical to TRBD2. Germline CDR1 SGHVS, CDR2 FQNEAQ. Unmatched junction bases numbered 4, after V lost 2 bases and J lost 4 bases. CDR3 length: 15 residues. Here the CDR3 reads CASSLSLAGAETQYF. CDR3 nucleotide sequence: TGTGCCAGCAGCTTAAGCCTAGCGGGAGCAGAGACCCAGTACTTC.